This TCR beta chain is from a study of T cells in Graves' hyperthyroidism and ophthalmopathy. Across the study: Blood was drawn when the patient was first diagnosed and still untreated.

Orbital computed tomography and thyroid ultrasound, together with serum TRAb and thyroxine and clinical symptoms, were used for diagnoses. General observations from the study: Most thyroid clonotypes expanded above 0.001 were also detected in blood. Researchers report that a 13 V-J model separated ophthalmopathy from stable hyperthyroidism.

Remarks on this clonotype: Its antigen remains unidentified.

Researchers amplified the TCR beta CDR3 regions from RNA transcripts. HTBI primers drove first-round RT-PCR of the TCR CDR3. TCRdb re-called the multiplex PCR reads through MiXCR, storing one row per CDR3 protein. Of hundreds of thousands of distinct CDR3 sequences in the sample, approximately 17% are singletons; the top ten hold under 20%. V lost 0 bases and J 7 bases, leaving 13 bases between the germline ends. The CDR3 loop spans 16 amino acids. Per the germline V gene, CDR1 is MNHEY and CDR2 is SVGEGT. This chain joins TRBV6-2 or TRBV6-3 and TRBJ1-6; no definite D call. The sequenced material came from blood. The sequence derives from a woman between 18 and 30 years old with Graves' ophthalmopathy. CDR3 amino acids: CASSYSSGVLNSPLHF. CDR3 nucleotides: TGTGCCAGCAGTTACTCGAGTGGGGTACTAAATTCACCCCTCCACTTT.